The clone carrying this T cell receptor (beta chain) was seen at least ten times. Its matching antigen is unknown. The data belong to a study of T cells in Graves' hyperthyroidism and ophthalmopathy. The CDR3 spans 14 residues. V trimming: 5 bases; J trimming: 6 bases; junction bases outside the gene matches: 3. Germline CDR1 and CDR2: LNHDA and SQIVND (reference sequence). Notes on the study in general: Ophthalmopathy was predicted by the model a median of roughly 6.6 months ahead of onset.

What was amplified from RNA transcripts were TCR beta CDR3 regions. RT-PCR in the first round (using the HTBI primer set) targeted the TCR CDR3. Each CDR3 protein is one row after TCRdb ran MiXCR on the multiplex PCR reads. The top ten clones hold around an eighth of a sample with hundreds of thousands of distinct CDR3 sequences, 14% of them seen once. A Clinical Activity Score of at least 3, a NOSPECS grade of at least 4 and a duration under 3 months were recorded in the ophthalmopathy patients. Patients were excluded because of uncontrolled infection, other autoimmune disease, pregnancy or lactation. Each 10 ml fresh peripheral blood draw supplied the PBMCs.

V is TRBV19 and J is TRBJ2-2, with TRBD1 identical over 10 bases. The source material was blood. This clonotype was obtained from a woman aged 45 to 65 with Graves' ophthalmopathy. As DNA, the CDR3 is TGTGCCAGTAGTTATGGACAGGGGGCCGGGGAGCTGTTTTTT. Amino acids: CASSYGQGAGELFF.